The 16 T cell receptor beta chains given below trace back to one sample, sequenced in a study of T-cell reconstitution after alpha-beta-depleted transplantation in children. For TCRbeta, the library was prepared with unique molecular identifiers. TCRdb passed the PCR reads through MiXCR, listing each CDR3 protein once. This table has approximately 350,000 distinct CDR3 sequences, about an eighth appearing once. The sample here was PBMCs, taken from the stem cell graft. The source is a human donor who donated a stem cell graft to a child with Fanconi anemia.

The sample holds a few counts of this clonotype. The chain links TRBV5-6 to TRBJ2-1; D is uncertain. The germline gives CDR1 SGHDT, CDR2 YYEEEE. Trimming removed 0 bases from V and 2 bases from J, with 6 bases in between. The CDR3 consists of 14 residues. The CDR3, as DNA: TGTGCCAGCAGCTTGGTAGCTACCTACAATGAGCAGTTCTTC. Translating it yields CASSLVATYNEQFF. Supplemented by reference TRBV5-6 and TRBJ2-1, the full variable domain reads DAGVTQSPTHLIKTRGQQVTLRCSPKSGHDTVSWYQQALGQGPQFIFQYYEEEERQRGNFPDRFSGHQFPNYSSELNVNALLLGDSALYLCASSLVATYNEQFFGPGTRLTVL.

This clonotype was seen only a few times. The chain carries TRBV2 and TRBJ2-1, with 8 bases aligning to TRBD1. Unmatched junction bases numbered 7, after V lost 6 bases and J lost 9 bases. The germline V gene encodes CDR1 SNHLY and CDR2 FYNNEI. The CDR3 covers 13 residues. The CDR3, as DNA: TGTGCCAGCAGCGAAACGACAGGGGTTGAGCAGTTCTTC. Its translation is CASSETTGVEQFF. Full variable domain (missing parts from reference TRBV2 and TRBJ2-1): EPEVTQTPSHQVTQMGQEVILRCVPISNHLYFYWYRQILGQKVEFLVSFYNNEISEKSEIFDDQFSVERPDGSNFTLKIRSTKLEDSAMYFCASSETTGVEQFFGPGTRLTVL.

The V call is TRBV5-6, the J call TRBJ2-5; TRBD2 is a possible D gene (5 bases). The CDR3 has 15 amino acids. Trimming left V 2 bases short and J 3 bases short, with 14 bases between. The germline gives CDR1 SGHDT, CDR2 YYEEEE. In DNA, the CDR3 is TGTGCCAGCAGCTTCCTAACTAGGAAGGAAGAGACCCAGTACTTC. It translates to CASSFLTRKEETQYF.

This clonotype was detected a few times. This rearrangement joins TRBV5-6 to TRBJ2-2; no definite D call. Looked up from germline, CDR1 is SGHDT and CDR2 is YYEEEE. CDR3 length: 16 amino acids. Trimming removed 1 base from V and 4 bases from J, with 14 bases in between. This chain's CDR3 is CASSLMIRSATGELFF. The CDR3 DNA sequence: TGTGCCAGCAGCTTGATGATAAGAAGCGCCACCGGGGAGCTGTTTTTT. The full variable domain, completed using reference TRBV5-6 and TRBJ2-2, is DAGVTQSPTHLIKTRGQQVTLRCSPKSGHDTVSWYQQALGQGPQFIFQYYEEEERQRGNFPDRFSGHQFPNYSSELNVNALLLGDSALYLCASSLMIRSATGELFFGEGSRLTVL.

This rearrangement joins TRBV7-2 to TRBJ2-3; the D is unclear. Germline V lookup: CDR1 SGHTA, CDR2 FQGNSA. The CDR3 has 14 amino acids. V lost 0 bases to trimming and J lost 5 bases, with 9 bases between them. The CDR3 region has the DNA TGTGCCAGCAGCTTAGCCAATTTGCGAGATACGCAGTATTTT. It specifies CASSLANLRDTQYF. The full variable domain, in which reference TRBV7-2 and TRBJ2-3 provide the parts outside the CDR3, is GAGVSQSPSNKVTEKGKDVELRCDPISGHTALYWYRQSLGQGLEFLIYFQGNSAPDKSGLPSDRFSAERTGGSVSTLTIQRTQQEDSAVYLCASSLANLRDTQYFGPGTRLTVL.

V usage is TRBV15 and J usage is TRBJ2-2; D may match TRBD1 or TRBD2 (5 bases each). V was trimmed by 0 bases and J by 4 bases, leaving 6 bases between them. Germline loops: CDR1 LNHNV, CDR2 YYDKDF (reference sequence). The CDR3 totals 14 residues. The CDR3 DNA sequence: TGTGCCACCAGCAGAGAAGGGACCACCGGGGAGCTGTTTTTT. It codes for CATSREGTTGELFF.

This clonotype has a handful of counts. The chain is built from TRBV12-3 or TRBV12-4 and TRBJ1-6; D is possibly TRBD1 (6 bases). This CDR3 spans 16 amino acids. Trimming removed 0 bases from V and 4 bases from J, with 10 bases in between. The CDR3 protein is CASSLAGGGYNSPLHF. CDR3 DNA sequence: TGTGCCAGCAGTTTAGCGGGGGGCGGGTATAATTCACCCCTCCACTTT.

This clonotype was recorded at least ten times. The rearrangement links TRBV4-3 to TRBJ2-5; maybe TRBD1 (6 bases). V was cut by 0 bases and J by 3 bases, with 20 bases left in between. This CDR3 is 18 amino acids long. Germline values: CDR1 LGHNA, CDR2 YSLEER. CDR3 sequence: CASSQDFRGQLQEETQYF. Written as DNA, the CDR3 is TGCGCCAGCAGCCAAGATTTCCGAGGACAGCTCCAAGAAGAGACCCAGTACTTC.

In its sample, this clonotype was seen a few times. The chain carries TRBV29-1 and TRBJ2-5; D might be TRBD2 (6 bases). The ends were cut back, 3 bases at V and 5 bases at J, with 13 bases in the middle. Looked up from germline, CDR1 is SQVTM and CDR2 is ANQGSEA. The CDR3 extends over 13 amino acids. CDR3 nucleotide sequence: TGCAGCGTTGACGGCGGGGTCATTGAGACCCAGTACTTC. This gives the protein CSVDGGVIETQYF.

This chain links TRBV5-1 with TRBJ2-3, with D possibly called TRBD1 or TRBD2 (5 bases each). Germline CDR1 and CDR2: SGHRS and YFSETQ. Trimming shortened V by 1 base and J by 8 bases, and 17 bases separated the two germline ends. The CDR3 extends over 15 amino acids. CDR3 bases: TGCGCCAGCAGCTTGATGGGGGTCGGATCGCTTACGCAGTATTTT. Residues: CASSLMGVGSLTQYF.

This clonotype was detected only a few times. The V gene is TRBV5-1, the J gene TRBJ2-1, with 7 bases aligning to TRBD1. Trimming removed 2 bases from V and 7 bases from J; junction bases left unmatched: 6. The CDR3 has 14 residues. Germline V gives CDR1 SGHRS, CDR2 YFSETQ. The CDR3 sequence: CASSFEGAANEQFF. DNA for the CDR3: TGCGCCAGCAGCTTTGAGGGGGCTGCGAATGAGCAGTTCTTC.

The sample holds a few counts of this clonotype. CDR3 DNA sequence: TGTGCCACCAGCAGAGTGGGGGGGGCTAATGAAAAACTGTTTTTT. Its translation: CATSRVGGANEKLFF. V is TRBV15 and J is TRBJ1-4, with D possibly TRBD1 on 5 matching bases. From germline, CDR1 is LNHNV and CDR2 YYDKDF (reference sequence). Trimming shortened V by 1 base and J by 3 bases, and 9 bases separated the two germline ends. The CDR3 runs to 15 residues.

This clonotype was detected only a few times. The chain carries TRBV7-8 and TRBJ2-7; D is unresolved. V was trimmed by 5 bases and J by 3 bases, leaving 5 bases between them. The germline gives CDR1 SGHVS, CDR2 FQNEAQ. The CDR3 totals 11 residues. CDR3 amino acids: CASSNFYEQYF. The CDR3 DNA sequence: TGTGCCAGCAGCAATTTCTACGAGCAGTACTTC.

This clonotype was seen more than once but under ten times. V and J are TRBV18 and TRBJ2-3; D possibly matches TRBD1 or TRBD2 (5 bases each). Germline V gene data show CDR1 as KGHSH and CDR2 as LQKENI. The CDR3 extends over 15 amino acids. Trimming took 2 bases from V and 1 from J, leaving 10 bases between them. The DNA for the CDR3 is TGTGCCAGCTCACCAAGGGGACCCCGCACAGATACGCAGTATTTT. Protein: CASSPRGPRTDTQYF.

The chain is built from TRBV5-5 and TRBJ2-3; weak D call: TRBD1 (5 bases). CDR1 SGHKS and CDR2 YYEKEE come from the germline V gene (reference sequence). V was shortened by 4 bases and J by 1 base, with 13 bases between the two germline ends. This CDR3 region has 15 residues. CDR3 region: CASSLVQVRTDTQYF. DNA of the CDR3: TGTGCCAGCAGCCTCGTACAGGTCCGCACAGATACGCAGTATTTT.

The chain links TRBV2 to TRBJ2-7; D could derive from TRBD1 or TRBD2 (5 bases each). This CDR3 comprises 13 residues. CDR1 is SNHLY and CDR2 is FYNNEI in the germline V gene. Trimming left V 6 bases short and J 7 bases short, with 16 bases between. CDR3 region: CASRGEGTSEQYF. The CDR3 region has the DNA TGTGCCAGCAGGGGGGAAGGAACGAGTGAGCAGTACTTC. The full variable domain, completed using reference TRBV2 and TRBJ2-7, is EPEVTQTPSHQVTQMGQEVILRCVPISNHLYFYWYRQILGQKVEFLVSFYNNEISEKSEIFDDQFSVERPDGSNFTLKIRSTKLEDSAMYFCASRGEGTSEQYFGPGTRLTVT.